Listed here is a single T cell receptor (beta chain). The antigen is unknown. Clones were sequenced by immunoSEQ multiplex PCR, and TCRdb holds only the in-frame ones, with some missing. The sample lists about 53,000 clones, over 75% occurring once. This CDR3 spans 13 amino acids. Germline CDR1 is GTSNPN and CDR2 is SVGIG (reference sequence). V lost 4 bases to trimming and J lost 4 bases; unmatched junction nucleotides: 6. This sample was included in a study of OX40 agonist ivuxolimab in advanced cancers. Findings and limits, study-wide: Fewer expanded clones were found on average in CD4+ than in CD8+ T cells. The authors also found low normalized T-cell clonal expansion in some nonresponders. Relatively little clonal expansion, among the lowest observed, appeared in partial responders at 0.1-3.0 mg/kg.

The input for sequencing was CD4+ or CD8+ T cells sorted from blood, taken in a trial of the OX40 agonist ivuxolimab. The source is an adult with an advanced solid tumor such as melanoma, head and neck, liver or kidney cancer. V usage is TRBV30 and J usage is TRBJ1-1, with 7 bases lining up with TRBD1. The CDR3 DNA follows: TGTGCCTGGAAAGACAGGGTCGGCACTGAAGCTTTCTTT. Translating gives CAWKDRVGTEAFF.